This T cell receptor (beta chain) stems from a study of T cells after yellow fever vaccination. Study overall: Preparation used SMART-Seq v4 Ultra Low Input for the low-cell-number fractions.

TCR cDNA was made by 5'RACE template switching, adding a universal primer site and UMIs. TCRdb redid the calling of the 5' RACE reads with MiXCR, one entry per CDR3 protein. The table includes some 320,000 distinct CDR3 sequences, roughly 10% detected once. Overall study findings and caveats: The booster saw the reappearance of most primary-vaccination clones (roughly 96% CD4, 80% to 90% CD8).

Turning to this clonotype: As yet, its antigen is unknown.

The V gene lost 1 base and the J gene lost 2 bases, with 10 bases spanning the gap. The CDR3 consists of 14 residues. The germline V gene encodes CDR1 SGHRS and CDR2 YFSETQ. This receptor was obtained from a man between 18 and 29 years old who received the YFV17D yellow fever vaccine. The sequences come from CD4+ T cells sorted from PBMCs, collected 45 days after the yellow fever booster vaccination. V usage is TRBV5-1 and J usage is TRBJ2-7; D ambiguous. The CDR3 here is CASSLNRRPYEQYF. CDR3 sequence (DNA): TGCGCCAGCAGCTTGAACCGACGGCCCTACGAGCAGTACTTC. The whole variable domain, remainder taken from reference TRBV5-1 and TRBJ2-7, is KAGVTQTPRYLIKTRGQQVTLSCSPISGHRSVSWYQQTPGQGLQFLFEYFSETQRNKGNFPGRFSGRQFSNSRSEMNVSTLELGDSALYLCASSLNRRPYEQYFGPGTRLTVT.